This T cell receptor beta chain was captured by sequencing in a study of blood T cell repertoires in COVID-19. The table came from immunoSEQ multiplex PCR; TCRdb's copy has only in-frame clones and leaves some out. The repertoire includes 110,000 to 150,000 clones, approximately 82% of them detected once, and around 9.6% sits in the top ten. The V and J ends lost 2 bases and 9 bases, in that order; junction bases with no gene match: 4. This CDR3 contains 14 residues. CDR1 and CDR2 from the germline V gene are LGHDT and YNNKEL (reference sequence). The rearrangement uses TRBV3-1 (or the pseudogene TRBV3-2) and TRBJ1-6, with 7 bases aligning to TRBD1. The receptor comes from a man aged 55 to 70 with active or convalescent COVID-19. Sequencing was carried out using peripheral blood. CDR3 loop: CASSQTNRGSPLHF. The CDR3 region has the DNA TGTGCCAGCAGCCAAACGAACAGGGGTTCACCCCTCCACTTT.